This T cell receptor beta chain came from a study of OX40 agonist ivuxolimab in advanced cancers. The wider study: People in dose escalation had one of these cancers: hepatocellular carcinoma, melanoma, renal cell or head and neck cancer. Past anti-PD-1, anti-PD-L1 or anti-CTLA-4 therapy was accepted, and 30% to 50% had received some. Study findings and constraints: CD4+ T cells averaged fewer expanded clones than CD8+ T cells. People who partly responded at 0.1-3.0 mg/kg had some of the least clonal expansion seen.

This table comes from immunoSEQ multiplex PCR, and its TCRdb copy is limited to in-frame clones, with some not included. The sample carries 90,000 or so clones, 85% to 90% recorded once. The CDR3 is 17 residues long. The V gene lost 5 bases and the J gene lost 1 base, with 18 bases spanning the gap. From germline, CDR1 is SGHRS and CDR2 YFSETQ. On this clone itself: Its antigen is not identified.

The chain uses TRBV5-1 and TRBJ2-2, with D uncertain. The TCR sequence derives from an adult with an advanced solid tumor such as melanoma, head and neck, liver or kidney cancer. The sequencing used CD4+ or CD8+ T cells sorted from blood, collected in a trial of the OX40 agonist ivuxolimab. CDR3 bases: TGCGCCAGCAGTATAGGACGAACCCCCATGAACACCGGGGAGCTGTTTTTT. Translation gives CASSIGRTPMNTGELFF.